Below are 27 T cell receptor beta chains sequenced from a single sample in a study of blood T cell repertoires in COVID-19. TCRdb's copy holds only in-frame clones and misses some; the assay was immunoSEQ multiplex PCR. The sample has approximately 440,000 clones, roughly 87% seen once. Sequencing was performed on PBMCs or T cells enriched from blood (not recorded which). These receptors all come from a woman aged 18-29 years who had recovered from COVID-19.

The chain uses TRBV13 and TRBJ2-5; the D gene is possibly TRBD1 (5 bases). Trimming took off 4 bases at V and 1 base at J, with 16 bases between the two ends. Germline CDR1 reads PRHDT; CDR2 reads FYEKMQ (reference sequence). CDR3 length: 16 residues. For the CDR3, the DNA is TGTGCCAGCAGCTCCCCCAGGGTAACTCCCCAAGAGACCCAGTACTTC. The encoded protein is CASSSPRVTPQETQYF.

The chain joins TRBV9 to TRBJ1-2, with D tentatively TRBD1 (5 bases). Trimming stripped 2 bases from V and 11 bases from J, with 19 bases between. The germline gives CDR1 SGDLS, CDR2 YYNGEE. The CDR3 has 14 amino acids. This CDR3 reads CASSVGGRASRYTF. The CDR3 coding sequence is TGTGCCAGCAGCGTTGGGGGGAGGGCCTCAAGGTACACCTTC. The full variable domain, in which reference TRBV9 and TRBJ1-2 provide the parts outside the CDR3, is DSGVTQTPKHLITATGQRVTLRCSPRSGDLSVYWYQQSLDQGLQFLIQYYNGEERAKGNILERFSAQQFPDLHSELNLSSLELGDSALYFCASSVGGRASRYTFGSGTRLTVV.

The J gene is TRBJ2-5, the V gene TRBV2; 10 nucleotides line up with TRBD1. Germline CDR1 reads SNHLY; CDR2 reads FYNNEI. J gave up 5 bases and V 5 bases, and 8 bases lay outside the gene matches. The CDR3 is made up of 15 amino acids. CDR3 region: CASSRELDRGETQYF. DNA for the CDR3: TGTGCCAGCAGTAGGGAATTGGACAGGGGGGAGACCCAGTACTTC.

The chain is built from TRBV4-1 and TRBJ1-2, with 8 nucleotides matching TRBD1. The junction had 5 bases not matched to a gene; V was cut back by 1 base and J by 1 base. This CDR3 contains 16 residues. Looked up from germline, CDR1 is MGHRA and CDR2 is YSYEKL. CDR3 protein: CASSQGQGASNYGYTF. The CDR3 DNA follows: TGCGCCAGCAGCCAAGGGCAGGGGGCGAGTAACTATGGCTACACCTTC.

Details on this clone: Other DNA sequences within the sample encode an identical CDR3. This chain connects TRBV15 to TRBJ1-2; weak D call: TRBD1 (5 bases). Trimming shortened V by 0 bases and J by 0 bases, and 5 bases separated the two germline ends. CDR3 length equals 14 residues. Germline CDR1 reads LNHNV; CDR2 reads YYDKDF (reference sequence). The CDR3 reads CATSRDRANYGYTF. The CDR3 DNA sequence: TGTGCCACCAGCAGAGACAGGGCTAACTATGGCTACACCTTC.

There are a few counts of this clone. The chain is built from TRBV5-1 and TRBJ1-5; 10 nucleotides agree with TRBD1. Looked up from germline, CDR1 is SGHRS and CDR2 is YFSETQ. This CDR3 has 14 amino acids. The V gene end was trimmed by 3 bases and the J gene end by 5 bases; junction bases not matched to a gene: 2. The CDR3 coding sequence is TGCGCCAGCAGCTCGACAGGGGGCGATCAGCCCCAGCATTTT. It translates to CASSSTGGDQPQHF.

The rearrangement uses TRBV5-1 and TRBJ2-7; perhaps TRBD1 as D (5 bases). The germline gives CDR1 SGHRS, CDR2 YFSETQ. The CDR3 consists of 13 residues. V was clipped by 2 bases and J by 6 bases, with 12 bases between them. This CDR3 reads CASSLGRVGEQYF. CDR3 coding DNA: TGCGCCAGCAGCTTAGGCAGGGTGGGCGAGCAGTACTTC. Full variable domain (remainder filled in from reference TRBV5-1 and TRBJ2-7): KAGVTQTPRYLIKTRGQQVTLSCSPISGHRSVSWYQQTPGQGLQFLFEYFSETQRNKGNFPGRFSGRQFSNSRSEMNVSTLELGDSALYLCASSLGRVGEQYFGPGTRLTVT.

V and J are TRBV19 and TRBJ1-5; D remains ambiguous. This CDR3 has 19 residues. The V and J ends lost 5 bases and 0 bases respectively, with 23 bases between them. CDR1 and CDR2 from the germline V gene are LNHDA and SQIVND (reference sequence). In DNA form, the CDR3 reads TGTGCCAGTAGTTGGGAGGGAGGTCCCCAAAGATATAGCAATCAGCCCCAGCATTTT. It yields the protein CASSWEGGPQRYSNQPQHF. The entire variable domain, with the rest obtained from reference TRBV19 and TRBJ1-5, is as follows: DGGITQSPKYLFRKEGQNVTLSCEQNLNHDAMYWYRQDPGQGLRLIYYSQIVNDFQKGDIAEGYSVSREKKESFPLTVTSAQKNPTAFYLCASSWEGGPQRYSNQPQHFGDGTRLSIL.

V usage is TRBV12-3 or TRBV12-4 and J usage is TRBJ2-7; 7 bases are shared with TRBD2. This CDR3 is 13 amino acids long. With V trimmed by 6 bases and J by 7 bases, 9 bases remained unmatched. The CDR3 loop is CASSFSPGGEQYF. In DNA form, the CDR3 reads TGTGCCAGCAGCTTCTCCCCGGGGGGAGAGCAGTACTTC.

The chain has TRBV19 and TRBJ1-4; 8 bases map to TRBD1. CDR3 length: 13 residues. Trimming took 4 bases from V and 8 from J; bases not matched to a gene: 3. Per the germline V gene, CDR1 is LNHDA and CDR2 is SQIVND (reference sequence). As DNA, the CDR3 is TGTGCCAGTAGTACCCAGGGGGCCGAAAAACTGTTTTTT. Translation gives CASSTQGAEKLFF.

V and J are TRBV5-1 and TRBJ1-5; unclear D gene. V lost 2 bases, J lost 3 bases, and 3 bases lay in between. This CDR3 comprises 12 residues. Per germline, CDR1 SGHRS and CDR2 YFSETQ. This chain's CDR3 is CASSLHNQPQHF. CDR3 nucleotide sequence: TGCGCCAGCAGCTTACACAATCAGCCCCAGCATTTT.

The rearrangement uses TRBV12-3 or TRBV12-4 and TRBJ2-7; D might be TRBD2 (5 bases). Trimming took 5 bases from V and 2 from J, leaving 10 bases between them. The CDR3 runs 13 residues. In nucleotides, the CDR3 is TGTGCCAGCAGTACTAGGCTTACCTACGAGCAGTACTTC. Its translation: CASSTRLTYEQYF.

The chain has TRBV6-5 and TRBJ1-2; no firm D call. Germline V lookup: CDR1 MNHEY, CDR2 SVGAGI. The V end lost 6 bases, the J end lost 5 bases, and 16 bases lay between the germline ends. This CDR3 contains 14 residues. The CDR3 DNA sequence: TGTGCCAGCAGGGTGGGAGGCTCACCTTATGGCTACACCTTC. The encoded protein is CASRVGGSPYGYTF.

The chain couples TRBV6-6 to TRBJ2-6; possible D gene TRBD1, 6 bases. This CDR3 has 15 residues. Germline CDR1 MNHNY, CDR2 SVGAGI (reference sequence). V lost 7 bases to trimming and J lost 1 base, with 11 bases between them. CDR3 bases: TGTGCCAGCATTTTAACAGGGTCTGGGGCCAACGTCCTGACTTTC. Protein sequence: CASILTGSGANVLTF.

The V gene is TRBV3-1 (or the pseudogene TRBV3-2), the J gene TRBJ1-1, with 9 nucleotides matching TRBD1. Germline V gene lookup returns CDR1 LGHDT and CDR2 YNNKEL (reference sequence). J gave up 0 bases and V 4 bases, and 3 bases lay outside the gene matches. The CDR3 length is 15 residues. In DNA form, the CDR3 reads TGTGCCAGCAGCCTCGGGACAGGGTTGAACACTGAAGCTTTCTTT. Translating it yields CASSLGTGLNTEAFF.

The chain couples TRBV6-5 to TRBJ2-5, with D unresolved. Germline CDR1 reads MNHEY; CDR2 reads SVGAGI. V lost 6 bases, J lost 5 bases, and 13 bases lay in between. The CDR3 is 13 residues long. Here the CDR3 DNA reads TGTGCCAGCAGAAGGTTTACTAAGGAGACCCAGTACTTC. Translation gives CASRRFTKETQYF.

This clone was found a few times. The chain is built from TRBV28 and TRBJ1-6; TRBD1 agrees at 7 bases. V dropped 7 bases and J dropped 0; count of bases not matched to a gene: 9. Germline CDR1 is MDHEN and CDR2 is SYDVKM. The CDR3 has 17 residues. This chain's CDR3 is CASINTGEVSYNSPLHF. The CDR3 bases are TGTGCCAGCATCAATACAGGGGAAGTCTCCTATAATTCACCCCTCCACTTT.

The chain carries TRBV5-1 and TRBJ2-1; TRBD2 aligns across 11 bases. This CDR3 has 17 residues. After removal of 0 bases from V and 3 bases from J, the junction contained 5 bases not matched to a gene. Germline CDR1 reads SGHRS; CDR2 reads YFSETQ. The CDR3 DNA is TGCGCCAGCAGCTTGGGACTAGCGGGGTCGGGCTACAATGAGCAGTTCTTC. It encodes CASSLGLAGSGYNEQFF.

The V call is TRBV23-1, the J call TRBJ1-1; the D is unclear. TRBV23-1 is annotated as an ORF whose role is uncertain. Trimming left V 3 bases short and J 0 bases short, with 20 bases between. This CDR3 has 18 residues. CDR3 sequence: CASSHLSRTFHMNTEAFF. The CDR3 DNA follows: TGCGCCAGCAGTCACCTCTCCCGGACTTTTCACATGAACACTGAAGCTTTCTTT.

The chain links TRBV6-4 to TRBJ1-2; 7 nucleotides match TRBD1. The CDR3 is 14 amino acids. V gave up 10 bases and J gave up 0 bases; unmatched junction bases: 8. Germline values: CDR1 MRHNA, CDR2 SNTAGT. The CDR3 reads CATWGQPPNYGYTF. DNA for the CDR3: TGTGCCACCTGGGGACAGCCGCCTAACTATGGCTACACCTTC.

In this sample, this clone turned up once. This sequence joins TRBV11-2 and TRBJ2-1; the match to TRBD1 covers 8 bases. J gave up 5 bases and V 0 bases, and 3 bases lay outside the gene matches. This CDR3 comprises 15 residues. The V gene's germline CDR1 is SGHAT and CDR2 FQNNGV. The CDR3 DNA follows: TGTGCCAGCAGCTTAGAACAGGGGGATCACAATGAGCAGTTCTTC. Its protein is CASSLEQGDHNEQFF. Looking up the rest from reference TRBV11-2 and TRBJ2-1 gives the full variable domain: EAGVAQSPRYKIIEKRQSVAFWCNPISGHATLYWYQQILGQGPKLLIQFQNNGVVDDSQLPKDRFSAERLKGVDSTLKIQPAKLEDSAVYLCASSLEQGDHNEQFFGPGTRLTVL.

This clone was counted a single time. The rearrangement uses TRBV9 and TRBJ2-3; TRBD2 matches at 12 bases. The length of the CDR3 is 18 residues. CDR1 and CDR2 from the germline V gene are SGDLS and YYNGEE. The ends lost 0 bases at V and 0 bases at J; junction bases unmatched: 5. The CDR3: CASSVALAGGTSTDTQYF. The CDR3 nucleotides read TGTGCCAGCAGCGTAGCACTAGCGGGGGGAACCAGCACAGATACGCAGTATTTT.

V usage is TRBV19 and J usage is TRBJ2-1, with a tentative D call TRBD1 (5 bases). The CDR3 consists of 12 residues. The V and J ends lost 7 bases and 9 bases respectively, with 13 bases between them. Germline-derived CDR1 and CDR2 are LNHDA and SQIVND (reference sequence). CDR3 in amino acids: CASTSRATEQFF. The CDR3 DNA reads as TGTGCCAGTACCTCCAGGGCGACTGAGCAGTTCTTC.

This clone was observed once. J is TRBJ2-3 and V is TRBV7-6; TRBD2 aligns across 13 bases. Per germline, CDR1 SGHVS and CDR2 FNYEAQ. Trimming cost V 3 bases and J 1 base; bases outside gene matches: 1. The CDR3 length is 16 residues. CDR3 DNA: TGTGCCAGCAGCTTTACTAGCGGGGGGGGCACAGATACGCAGTATTTT. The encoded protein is CASSFTSGGGTDTQYF.

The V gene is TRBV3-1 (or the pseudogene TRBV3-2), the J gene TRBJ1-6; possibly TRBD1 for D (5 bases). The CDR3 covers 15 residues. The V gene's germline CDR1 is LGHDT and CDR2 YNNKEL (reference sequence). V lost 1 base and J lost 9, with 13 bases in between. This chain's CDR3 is CASSQGGGVGSPLHF. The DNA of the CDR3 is TGTGCCAGCAGCCAAGGGGGAGGGGTTGGTTCACCCCTCCACTTT.

The CDR3 spells CASSIRTGGAYEQYF. For the CDR3, the DNA is TGTGCCAGCTCCATCCGGACAGGGGGGGCCTACGAGCAGTACTTC. The chain links TRBV28 to TRBJ2-7, with TRBD1 matching over 10 bases. Looked up from germline, CDR1 is MDHEN and CDR2 is SYDVKM. The junction had 9 bases not matched to a gene; V was cut back by 8 bases and J by 2 bases. The CDR3 is 15 amino acids.

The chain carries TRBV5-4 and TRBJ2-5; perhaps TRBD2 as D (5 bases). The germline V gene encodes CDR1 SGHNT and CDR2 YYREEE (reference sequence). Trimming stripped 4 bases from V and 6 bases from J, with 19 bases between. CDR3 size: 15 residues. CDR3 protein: CASSQDGVFGKTQYF. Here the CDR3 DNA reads TGTGCCAGCAGCCAAGACGGGGTCTTTGGGAAGACCCAGTACTTC. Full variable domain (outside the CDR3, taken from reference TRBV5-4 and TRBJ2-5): ETGVTQSPTHLIKTRGQQVTLRCSSQSGHNTVSWYQQALGQGPQFIFQYYREEENGRGNFPPRFSGLQFPNYSSELNVNALELDDSALYLCASSQDGVFGKTQYFGPGTRLLVL.